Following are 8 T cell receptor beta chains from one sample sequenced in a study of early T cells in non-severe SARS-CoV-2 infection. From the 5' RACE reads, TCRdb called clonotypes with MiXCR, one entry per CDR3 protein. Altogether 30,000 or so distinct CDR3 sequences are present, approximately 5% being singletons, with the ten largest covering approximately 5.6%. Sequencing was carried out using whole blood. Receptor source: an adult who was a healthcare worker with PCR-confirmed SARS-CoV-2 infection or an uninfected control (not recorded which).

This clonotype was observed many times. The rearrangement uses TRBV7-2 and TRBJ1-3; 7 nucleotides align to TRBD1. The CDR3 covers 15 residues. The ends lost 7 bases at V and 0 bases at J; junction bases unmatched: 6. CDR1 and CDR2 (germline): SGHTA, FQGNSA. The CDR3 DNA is TGTGCCAGCACCCCACAGGGGACCTCTGGAAACACCATATATTTT. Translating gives CASTPQGTSGNTIYF.

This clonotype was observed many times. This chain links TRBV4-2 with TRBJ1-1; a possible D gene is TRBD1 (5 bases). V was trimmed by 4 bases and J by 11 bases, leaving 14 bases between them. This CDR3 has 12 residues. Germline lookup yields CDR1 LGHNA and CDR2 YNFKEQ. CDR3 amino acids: CASSPGRGDAFF. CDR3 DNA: TGTGCCAGCAGCCCGGGGCGGGGAGATGCTTTCTTT.

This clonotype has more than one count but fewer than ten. CDR3 amino acids: CASSQEGANNNEQFF. CDR3 DNA sequence: TGTGCCAGCAGCCAAGAGGGGGCAAACAACAATGAGCAGTTCTTC. The chain joins TRBV4-2 to TRBJ2-1; tentative D call: TRBD1 (6 bases). V lost 0 bases and J 5 bases, leaving 11 bases between the germline ends. Germline CDR1 LGHNA, CDR2 YNFKEQ. The CDR3 spans 15 residues.

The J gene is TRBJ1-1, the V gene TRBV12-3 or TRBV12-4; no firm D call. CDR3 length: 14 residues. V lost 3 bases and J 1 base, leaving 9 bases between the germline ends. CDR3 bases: TGTGCCAGCAGTTTGTTCCCGGGGAACACTGAAGCTTTCTTT. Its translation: CASSLFPGNTEAFF.

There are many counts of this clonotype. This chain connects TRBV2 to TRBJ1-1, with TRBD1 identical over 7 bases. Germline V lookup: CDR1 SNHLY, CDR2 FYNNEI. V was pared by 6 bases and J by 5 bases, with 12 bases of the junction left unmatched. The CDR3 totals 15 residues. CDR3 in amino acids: CASSDRSDRETEAFF. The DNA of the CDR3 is TGTGCCAGCAGCGACCGTAGCGACAGGGAGACTGAAGCTTTCTTT.

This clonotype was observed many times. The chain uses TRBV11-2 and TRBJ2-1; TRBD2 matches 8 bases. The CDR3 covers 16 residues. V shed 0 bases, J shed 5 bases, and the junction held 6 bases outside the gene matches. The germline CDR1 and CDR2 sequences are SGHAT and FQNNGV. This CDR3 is CASSLEVAGSHNEQFF. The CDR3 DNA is TGTGCCAGCAGCTTAGAGGTAGCGGGGAGCCACAATGAGCAGTTCTTC. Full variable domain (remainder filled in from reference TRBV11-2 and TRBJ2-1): EAGVAQSPRYKIIEKRQSVAFWCNPISGHATLYWYQQILGQGPKLLIQFQNNGVVDDSQLPKDRFSAERLKGVDSTLKIQPAKLEDSAVYLCASSLEVAGSHNEQFFGPGTRLTVL.

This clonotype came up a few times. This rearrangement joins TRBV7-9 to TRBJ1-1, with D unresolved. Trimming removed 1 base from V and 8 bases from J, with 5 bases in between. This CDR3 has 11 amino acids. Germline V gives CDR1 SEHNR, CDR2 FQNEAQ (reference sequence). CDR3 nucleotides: TGTGCCAGCAGCTTAGGGCTGGAAGCTTTCTTT. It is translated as CASSLGLEAFF.

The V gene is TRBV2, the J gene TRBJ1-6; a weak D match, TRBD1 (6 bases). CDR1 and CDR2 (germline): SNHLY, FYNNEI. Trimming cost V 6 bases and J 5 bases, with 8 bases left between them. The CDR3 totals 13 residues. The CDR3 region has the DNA TGTGCCAGCAGCAGACAGGATAATTCACCCCTCCACTTT. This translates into CASSRQDNSPLHF.